The 24 T cell receptor beta chains presented below share a single source sample, sequenced in a study of sequential checkpoint blockade in melanoma. TCRdb's table, derived via immunoSEQ multiplex PCR, lists solely in-frame clones and lacks some. The sample lists about 12,000 clones; around 68% were seen once. Regarding treatment: randomized to nivolumab then ipilimumab (arm A) or the reverse (arm B). The sample consisted of CD8+ T cells sorted from blood (inferred from file names), taken from a patient given nivolumab and ipilimumab in sequence. These receptors were collected from a human donor with melanoma.

The J gene is TRBJ2-6, the V gene TRBV4-1; the D is unclear. Germline loops: CDR1 MGHRA, CDR2 YSYEKL. CDR3 size: 13 residues. Trimming took off 4 bases at V and 6 bases at J, with 7 bases between the two ends. The CDR3 coding sequence is TGCGCCAGCAGCCCCCTCTCGGCCAACGTCCTGACTTTC. This encodes CASSPLSANVLTF.

J is TRBJ2-5 and V is TRBV13; possibly TRBD1 for D (6 bases). The V gene lost 3 bases and the J gene lost 5 bases, with 16 bases spanning the gap. The CDR3 has 15 residues. The germline V gene has CDR1 PRHDT and CDR2 FYEKMQ (reference sequence). The CDR3 DNA is TGTGCCAGCAGCTTCGGTCAGGGGCCGGCGGAGACCCAGTACTTC. Translated, it gives CASSFGQGPAETQYF.

This chain connects TRBV11-3 to TRBJ2-1; 7 positions agree with TRBD2. V lost 1 base, J lost 2 bases, and 5 bases stayed unmatched. Per germline, CDR1 SGHNT and CDR2 YENEEA. CDR3 length: 16 residues. This chain's CDR3 is CASSLGAGNAYNEQFF. The CDR3 nucleotides are TGTGCCAGCAGCTTAGGAGCGGGGAACGCCTACAATGAGCAGTTCTTC.

In this sample, this clone turned up once. The chain recombines TRBV7-8 with TRBJ2-5; 7 nucleotides line up with TRBD2. The V and J ends lost 4 bases and 3 bases, in that order; junction bases with no gene match: 8. The CDR3 covers 15 residues. Germline-derived CDR1 and CDR2 are SGHVS and FQNEAQ. The CDR3 region has the DNA TGTGCCAGCAGCTCCACCCCCGGACTAGAAGAGACCCAGTACTTC. It is translated as CASSSTPGLEETQYF.

The V call is TRBV9, the J call TRBJ1-3; D may be TRBD1 (5 bases). The CDR3 has 14 residues. The V end lost 0 bases, the J end lost 8 bases, and 12 bases lay between the germline ends. Looked up from germline, CDR1 is SGDLS and CDR2 is YYNGEE. The CDR3 sequence is CASSVDTVGDTIYF. CDR3 DNA sequence: TGTGCCAGCAGCGTAGACACAGTAGGGGACACCATATATTTT.

The V and J genes are TRBV5-1 and TRBJ2-4; D is undetermined. With 4 bases removed from V and 0 bases from J, the gap between germline ends came to 17 bases. Per the germline V gene, CDR1 is SGHRS and CDR2 is YFSETQ. The CDR3 is 17 amino acids. The CDR3 protein is CASSRQEFGLAKNIQYF. The CDR3 region has the DNA TGCGCCAGCAGCCGCCAGGAATTCGGTTTAGCCAAAAACATTCAGTACTTC.

The CDR3 DNA follows: TGTGCCAGCAGCTTTTACAGGAACACTGAAGCTTTCTTT. It specifies CASSFYRNTEAFF. The genes are TRBV13 and TRBJ1-1; D unresolved. The CDR3 contains 13 residues. From germline, CDR1 is PRHDT and CDR2 FYEKMQ (reference sequence). Trimming pared 3 bases from V and 1 base from J, leaving 6 bases between.

The CDR3 DNA is TGTGCCAGCAGTTCAGGGGATGGTGGATACACTGAAGCTTTCTTT. Translating gives CASSSGDGGYTEAFF. The V call is TRBV6-5, the J call TRBJ1-1; possibly TRBD1 for D (6 bases). This CDR3 has 15 residues. With 4 bases removed from V and 3 bases from J, the gap between germline ends came to 15 bases. Germline-derived CDR1 and CDR2 are MNHEY and SVGAGI.

DNA of the CDR3: TGTGCCAGCAGTGTCAGAAGGCAGGGGGCTGAGGATACGCAGTATTTT. This codes for CASSVRRQGAEDTQYF. The chain uses TRBV6-1 and TRBJ2-3, with 8 bases that match TRBD1. There are 16 residues in the CDR3. The germline V gene has CDR1 MNHNS and CDR2 SASEGT. Trimming at V came to 4 bases and at J to 6 bases, leaving 12 bases not matched to a gene.

This clone has just one count. This chain uses TRBV9 with TRBJ2-7; TRBD2 might be the D (5 bases). Germline assignment: CDR1 SGDLS and CDR2 YYNGEE. CDR3 length: 14 residues. V shed 1 base and J shed 7 bases, with 15 bases lying between them. Here the CDR3 DNA reads TGTGCCAGCAGCGTACAGGACTCGGCCTGGGAGCAGTACTTC. Its translation is CASSVQDSAWEQYF.

The chain is built from TRBV29-1 and TRBJ2-1; D remains ambiguous. The CDR3 loop spans 13 amino acids. Germline V gene lookup returns CDR1 SQVTM and CDR2 ANQGSEA. V dropped 1 base and J dropped 3 bases, with 7 bases sitting between them. In DNA form, the CDR3 reads TGCAGCGTTGAAGTAGCCAGCTACAATGAGCAGTTCTTC. Protein: CSVEVASYNEQFF.

The gene calls are TRBV6-5 and TRBJ2-2, with 7 bases that match TRBD1. J was trimmed by 0 bases and V by 3 bases; bases with no gene match: 1. The CDR3 runs 15 residues. CDR1 is MNHEY and CDR2 is SVGAGI in the germline V gene. CDR3 sequence: CASSYGTANTGELFF. The CDR3 DNA follows: TGTGCCAGCAGTTATGGGACAGCGAACACCGGGGAGCTGTTTTTT.

The chain couples TRBV6-5 to TRBJ1-3; D not certain. The CDR3 extends over 15 amino acids. Germline values: CDR1 MNHEY, CDR2 SVGAGI. Deletions cut 0 bases from V and 0 bases from J, with 6 bases between. This CDR3 is CASSYSAGSGNTIYF. For the CDR3, the DNA is TGTGCCAGCAGTTACTCCGCAGGCTCTGGAAACACCATATATTTT.

This clone was picked up one time. The chain couples TRBV30 to TRBJ1-1; 7 bases map to TRBD1. The CDR3 covers 13 residues. Germline CDR1 reads GTSNPN; CDR2 reads SVGIG (reference sequence). J lost 6 bases, V lost 4 bases, and 8 bases had no gene match. CDR3 sequence reads: CAWKVRDSPEAFF. The CDR3 nucleotides read TGTGCCTGGAAGGTCCGGGACAGCCCTGAAGCTTTCTTT.

The rearrangement uses TRBV5-1 and TRBJ2-7, with TRBD1 as a possible D gene (7 bases). Germline V CDR1 and CDR2: SGHRS, YFSETQ. This CDR3 comprises 13 residues. Trimming took 3 bases from V and 7 from J, leaving 14 bases between them. CDR3 DNA sequence: TGCGCCAGCAGCTACATATCAGGGGGGGAGCAGTACTTC. Its protein product is CASSYISGGEQYF.

The chain combines TRBV5-4 with TRBJ2-1, with unresolved D. V was pared by 1 base and J by 0 bases, with 8 bases between. The germline CDR1 and CDR2 sequences are SGHNT and YYREEE (reference sequence). The CDR3 totals 15 residues. The DNA for the CDR3 is TGTGCCAGCAGCTTGACAAACGTCTCCTACAATGAGCAGTTCTTC. It encodes CASSLTNVSYNEQFF.

This rearrangement joins TRBV19 to TRBJ1-1; 9 bases agree with TRBD1. The length of the CDR3 is 20 residues. The junction had 26 bases not matched to a gene; V was cut back by 8 bases and J by 4 bases. Germline V lookup: CDR1 LNHDA, CDR2 SQIVND (reference sequence). The CDR3 coding sequence is TGTGCCAGTTATTCCCCCTCTAGCCCGGGACAGGGACGGACAGGCACTGAAGCTTTCTTT. Its translation is CASYSPSSPGQGRTGTEAFF.

The chain has TRBV5-6 and TRBJ1-1, with TRBD1 as a possible D gene (5 bases). Looked up from germline, CDR1 is SGHDT and CDR2 is YYEEEE. This CDR3 spans 15 amino acids. V lost 0 bases to trimming and J lost 1 base, with 10 bases between them. In nucleotides, the CDR3 is TGTGCCAGCAGCTTGGAGCCGGGGGGGAACACTGAAGCTTTCTTT. It encodes CASSLEPGGNTEAFF.

The V and J genes are TRBV7-6 and TRBJ2-1; a possible D gene is TRBD1 (5 bases). The V end lost 5 bases, the J end lost 7 bases, and 9 bases lay between the germline ends. The germline CDR1 and CDR2 sequences are SGHVS and FNYEAQ. The CDR3 is made up of 12 amino acids. The CDR3 protein is CASSQGANEQFF. The CDR3 DNA follows: TGTGCCAGCAGCCAGGGCGCGAATGAGCAGTTCTTC.

The chain is built from TRBV5-1 and TRBJ1-1; 8 bases align to TRBD1. From germline, CDR1 is SGHRS and CDR2 YFSETQ. The V segment lost 1 base and the J segment 4 bases; nucleotides outside the gene matches: 3. The CDR3 is made up of 14 amino acids. The CDR3 bases are TGCGCCAGCAGCTTGCCAGGGGGCGGCACTGAAGCTTTCTTT. Translating it yields CASSLPGGGTEAFF.

The chain has TRBV19 and TRBJ1-1, with unresolved D. The length of the CDR3 is 12 residues. V was shortened by 2 bases and J by 2 bases, with 3 bases between the two germline ends. CDR1 is LNHDA and CDR2 is SQIVND in the germline V gene (reference sequence). For the CDR3, the DNA is TGTGCCAGTAGTATACAAAACACTGAAGCTTTCTTT. It translates to CASSIQNTEAFF.

This clone was counted once. The chain is built from TRBV13 and TRBJ2-1; 7 positions match TRBD1. Trimming took 5 bases from V and 0 from J; bases not matched to a gene: 7. CDR1 PRHDT and CDR2 FYEKMQ come from the germline V gene (reference sequence). The CDR3 is 16 amino acids. CDR3 bases: TGTGCCAGCAGCCTGAGACAGGGTAGCTCCTACAATGAGCAGTTCTTC. Translating it yields CASSLRQGSSYNEQFF.

The sample holds one count of this clone. The rearrangement uses TRBV29-1 and TRBJ1-1; D gene uncertain. The CDR3 length is 12 residues. Germline values: CDR1 SQVTM, CDR2 ANQGSEA. The V end was cut by 7 bases, the J end by 5 bases, with 14 bases between. The CDR3 is CSASNGVTEAFF. CDR3 DNA: TGCAGCGCCTCCAACGGGGTAACTGAAGCTTTCTTT.

The genes are TRBV14 and TRBJ1-4, with D hard to call. The CDR3 is 16 residues long. Germline lookup yields CDR1 SGHDN and CDR2 FVKESK. V lost 2 bases, J lost 8 bases, and 18 bases lay in between. DNA for the CDR3: TGTGCCAGCAGCCAATCAATGCCCCGGAGGGAAGAAAAACTGTTTTTT. Protein: CASSQSMPRREEKLFF.